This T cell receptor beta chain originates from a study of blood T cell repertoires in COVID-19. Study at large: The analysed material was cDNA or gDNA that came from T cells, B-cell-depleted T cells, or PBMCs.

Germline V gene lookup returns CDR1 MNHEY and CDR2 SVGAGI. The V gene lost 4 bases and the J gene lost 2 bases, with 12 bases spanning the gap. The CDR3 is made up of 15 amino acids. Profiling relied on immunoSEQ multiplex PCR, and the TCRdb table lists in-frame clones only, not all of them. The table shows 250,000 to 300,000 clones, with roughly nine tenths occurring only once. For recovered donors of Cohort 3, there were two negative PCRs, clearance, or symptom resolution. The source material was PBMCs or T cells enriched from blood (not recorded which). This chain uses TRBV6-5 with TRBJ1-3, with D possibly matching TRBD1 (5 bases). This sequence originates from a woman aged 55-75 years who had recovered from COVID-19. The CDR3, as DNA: TGTGCCAGCAGTTTCGCTAGGGGTCCTGGAAACACCATATATTTT. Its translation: CASSFARGPGNTIYF.